These 5 T cell receptor beta chains were sequenced from one sample in a study of Tregs in tolerant kidney transplant recipients. TCRdb keeps only in-frame clones here, not all; method: immunoSEQ multiplex PCR. The sample carries about 100,000 clones, 93% recorded once. The nonmyeloablative bone marrow transplants came from related graft donors, with transient mixed chimerism. Sequencing was performed on CD4+ T cells from blood (PBMCs), taken 12 months after the transplant. The receptors originated from a human patient who received a combined kidney and bone marrow transplant. The T cells may come from the graft donor.

This clone was detected a few times. This chain's CDR3 is CASSPTDRGTYEQYF. In nucleotides, the CDR3 is TGTGCCAGCAGCCCGACGGACAGGGGAACCTACGAGCAGTACTTC. V and J are TRBV7-9 and TRBJ2-7; 9 bases match TRBD1. Germline V gene sequence: CDR1 SEHNR, CDR2 FQNEAQ (reference sequence). Unmatched junction bases numbered 7, after V lost 5 bases and J lost 2 bases. The CDR3 spans 15 residues.

V gene TRBV6-5 combines with J gene TRBJ1-5, with 8 bases matching TRBD1. This CDR3 region has 15 residues. The germline CDR1 and CDR2 sequences are MNHEY and SVGAGI. The J segment lost 6 bases and the V segment lost 5 bases, leaving 9 bases of the junction unmatched. CDR3 protein: CASSRGQGRGQPQHF. CDR3 in DNA: TGTGCCAGCAGTCGCGGACAGGGACGAGGTCAGCCCCAGCATTTT.

The J gene is TRBJ1-3, the V gene TRBV29-1; D is undetermined. CDR1 SQVTM and CDR2 ANQGSEA come from the germline V gene. CDR3 size: 14 residues. The V end lost 4 bases, the J end lost 0 bases, and 10 bases lay between the germline ends. The CDR3 here is CSVAVQSSGNTIYF. The CDR3 DNA is TGCAGCGTTGCAGTACAGAGCTCTGGAAACACCATATATTTT. Full variable domain (rest looked up from reference TRBV29-1 and TRBJ1-3): SAVISQKPSRDICQRGTSLTIQCQVDSQVTMMFWYRQQPGQSLTLIATANQGSEATYESGFVIDKFPISRPNLTFSTLTVSNMSPEDSSIYLCSVAVQSSGNTIYFGEGSWLTVV.

The chain links TRBV2 to TRBJ2-2, with 8 bases aligning to TRBD1. The CDR3 sequence is 17 residues long. J gave up 6 bases and V 6 bases, and 15 bases lay outside the gene matches. The germline gives CDR1 SNHLY, CDR2 FYNNEI. The CDR3 DNA reads TGTGCCAGCAGGGTTGACAGGGGTCTATCTCATCCCGGGGAGCTGTTTTTT. Translation: CASRVDRGLSHPGELFF.

The genes are TRBV19 and TRBJ2-7; 10 nucleotides line up with TRBD1. CDR3 length: 15 amino acids. Germline CDR1 LNHDA, CDR2 SQIVND (reference sequence). The J segment lost 4 bases and the V segment lost 7 bases, leaving 10 bases of the junction unmatched. The CDR3 DNA reads TGTGCCAGTAATAAAAGGGGGACAGGGGAGTACGAGCAGTACTTC. Translation: CASNKRGTGEYEQYF.